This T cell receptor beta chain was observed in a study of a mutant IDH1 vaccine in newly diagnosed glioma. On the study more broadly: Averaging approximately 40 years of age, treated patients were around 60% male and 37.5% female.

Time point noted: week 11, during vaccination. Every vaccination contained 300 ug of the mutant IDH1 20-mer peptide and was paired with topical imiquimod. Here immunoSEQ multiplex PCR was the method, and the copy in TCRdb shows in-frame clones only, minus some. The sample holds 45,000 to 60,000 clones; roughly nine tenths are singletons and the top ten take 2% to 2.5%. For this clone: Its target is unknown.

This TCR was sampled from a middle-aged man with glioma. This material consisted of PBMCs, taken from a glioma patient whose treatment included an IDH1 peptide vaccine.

DNA for the CDR3: TGTGCCAGCAGTCCCCCCGCTAGCTCCTACAATGAGCAGTTCTTC. The encoded protein is CASSPPASSYNEQFF. The V call is TRBV7-9, the J call TRBJ2-1; unclear D gene. This CDR3 spans 15 amino acids. V lost 6 bases and J 0 bases, leaving 12 bases between the germline ends. CDR1 SEHNR and CDR2 FQNEAQ come from the germline V gene (reference sequence). The full variable domain, in which reference TRBV7-9 and TRBJ2-1 provide the parts outside the CDR3, is DTGVSQNPRHKITKRGQNVTFRCDPISEHNRLYWYRQTLGQGPEFLTYFQNEAQLEKSRLLSDRFSAERPKGSFSTLEIQRTEQGDSAMYLCASSPPASSYNEQFFGPGTRLTVL.